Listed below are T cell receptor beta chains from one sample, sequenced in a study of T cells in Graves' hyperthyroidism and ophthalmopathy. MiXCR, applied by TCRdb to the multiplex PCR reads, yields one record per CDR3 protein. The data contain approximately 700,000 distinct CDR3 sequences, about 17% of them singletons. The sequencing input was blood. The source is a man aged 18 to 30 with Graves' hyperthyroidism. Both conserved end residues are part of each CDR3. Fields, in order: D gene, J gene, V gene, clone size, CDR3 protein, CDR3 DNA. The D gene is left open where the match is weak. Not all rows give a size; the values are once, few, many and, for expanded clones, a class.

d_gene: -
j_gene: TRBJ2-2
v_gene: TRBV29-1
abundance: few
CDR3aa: CSVNPGTGELFF
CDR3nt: TGCAGCGTAAACCCAGGGACCGGGGAGCTGTTTTTT

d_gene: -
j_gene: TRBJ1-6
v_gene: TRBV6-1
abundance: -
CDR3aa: CASSSSSPYNSPLHF
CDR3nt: TGTGCCAGCAGTTCCAGCAGCCCTTATAATTCACCCCTCCACTTT

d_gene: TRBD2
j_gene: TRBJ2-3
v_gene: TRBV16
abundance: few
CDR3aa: CASSPLAGGGSDTQYF
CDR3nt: TGTGCCAGCAGCCCCCTAGCGGGAGGAGGCTCAGATACGCAGTATTTT

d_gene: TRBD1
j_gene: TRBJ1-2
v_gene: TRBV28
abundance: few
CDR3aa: CAGSYRGNFNYGYTF
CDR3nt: TGTGCCGGCAGTTACAGGGGAAACTTTAACTATGGCTACACCTTC

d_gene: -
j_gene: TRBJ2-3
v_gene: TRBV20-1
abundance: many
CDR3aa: CSARDPWGDRTDTQYF
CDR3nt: TGCAGTGCTAGAGATCCGTGGGGGGATAGAACAGATACGCAGTATTTT

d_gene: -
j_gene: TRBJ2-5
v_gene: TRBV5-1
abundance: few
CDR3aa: CASSLAGHLETQYF
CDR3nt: TGCGCCAGCAGCTTGGCCGGGCACTTAGAGACCCAGTACTTC

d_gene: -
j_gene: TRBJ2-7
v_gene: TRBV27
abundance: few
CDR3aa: CARADSYEQYF
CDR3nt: TGTGCCAGGGCGGATAGCTACGAGCAGTACTTC

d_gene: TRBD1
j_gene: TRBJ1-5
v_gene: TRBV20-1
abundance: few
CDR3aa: CSARSGWTGGNQPQHF
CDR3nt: TGCAGTGCTAGATCAGGGTGGACAGGGGGCAATCAGCCCCAGCATTTT

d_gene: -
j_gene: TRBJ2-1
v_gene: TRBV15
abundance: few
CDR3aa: CATKLASSYNEQFF
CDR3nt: TGTGCCACCAAACTAGCAAGCTCCTACAATGAGCAGTTCTTC

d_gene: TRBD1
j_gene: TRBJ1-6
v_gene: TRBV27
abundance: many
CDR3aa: CASSLDRGFSPLHF
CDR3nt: TGTGCCAGCAGTTTAGACAGGGGTTTTTCACCCCTCCACTTT

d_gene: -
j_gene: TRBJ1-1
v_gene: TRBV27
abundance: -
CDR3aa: CASSLSVGPNTEAFF
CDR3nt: TGTGCCAGCAGTTTATCAGTAGGTCCGAACACTGAAGCTTTCTTT

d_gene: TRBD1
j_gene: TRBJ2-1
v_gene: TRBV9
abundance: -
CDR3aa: CASSGGPDRGELGEQFF
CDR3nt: TGTGCCAGCAGCGGGGGTCCGGACAGGGGCGAGCTGGGTGAGCAGTTCTTC

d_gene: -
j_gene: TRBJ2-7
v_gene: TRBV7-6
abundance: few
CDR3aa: CASSLGVSRDEQYF
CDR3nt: TGTGCCAGCAGCTTAGGGGTGTCGAGGGACGAGCAGTACTTC

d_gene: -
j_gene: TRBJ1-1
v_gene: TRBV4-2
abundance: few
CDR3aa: CASSQESVLNTEAFF
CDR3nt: TGTGCCAGCAGCCAAGAGTCAGTACTTAACACTGAAGCTTTCTTT

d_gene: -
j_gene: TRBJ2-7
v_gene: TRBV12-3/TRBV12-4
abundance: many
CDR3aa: CASSLGPWDEQYF
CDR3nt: TGTGCCAGCAGTCTAGGCCCATGGGACGAGCAGTACTTC

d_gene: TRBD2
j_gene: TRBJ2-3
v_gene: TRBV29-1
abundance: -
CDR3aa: CSVGGGTSGRGWDTQYF
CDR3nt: TGCAGCGTTGGAGGGGGAACTAGCGGGAGAGGGTGGGATACGCAGTATTTT

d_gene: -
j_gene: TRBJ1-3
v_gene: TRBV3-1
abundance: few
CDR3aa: CASSQPGVGTGNTIYF
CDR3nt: TGTGCCAGCAGCCAACCCGGAGTGGGGACGGGAAACACCATATATTTT

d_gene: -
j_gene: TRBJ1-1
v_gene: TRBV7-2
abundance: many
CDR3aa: CASSYATGYTEAFF
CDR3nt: TGTGCCAGCAGCTATGCGACAGGCTACACTGAAGCTTTCTTT

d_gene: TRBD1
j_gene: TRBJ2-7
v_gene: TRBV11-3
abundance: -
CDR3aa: CATPGTGLYEQYF
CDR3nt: TGTGCCACCCCCGGGACAGGGTTGTACGAGCAGTACTTC

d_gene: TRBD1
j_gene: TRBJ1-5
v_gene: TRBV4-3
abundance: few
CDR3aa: CASSLLTGGDQPQHF
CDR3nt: TGCGCCAGCAGCTTACTTACAGGGGGTGATCAGCCCCAGCATTTT

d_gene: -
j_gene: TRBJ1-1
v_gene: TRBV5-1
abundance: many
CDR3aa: CASSTRPGEVAFF
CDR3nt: TGCGCCAGCAGCACTCGTCCCGGGGAGGTAGCTTTCTTT

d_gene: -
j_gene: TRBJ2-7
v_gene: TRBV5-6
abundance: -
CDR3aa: CASSLAGSFYEQYF
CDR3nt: TGTGCCAGCAGCTTGGCCGGTAGTTTCTACGAGCAGTACTTC

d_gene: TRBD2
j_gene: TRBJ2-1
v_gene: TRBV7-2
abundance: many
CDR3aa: CASSPVLAGNEQFF
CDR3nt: TGTGCCAGCAGCCCAGTACTAGCGGGAAATGAGCAGTTCTTC

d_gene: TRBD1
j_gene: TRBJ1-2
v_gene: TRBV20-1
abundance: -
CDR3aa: CSARDQDRPNYGYTF
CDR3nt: TGCAGTGCTAGAGATCAGGACAGGCCGAACTATGGCTACACCTTC

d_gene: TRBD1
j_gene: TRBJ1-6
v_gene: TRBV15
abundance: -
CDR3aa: CATSRAGTGNSPLHF
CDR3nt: TGTGCCACCAGCAGAGCCGGGACAGGGAATTCACCCCTCCACTTT

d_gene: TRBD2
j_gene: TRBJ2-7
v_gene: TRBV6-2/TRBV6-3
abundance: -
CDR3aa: CASSSLAGVGREQYF
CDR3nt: TGTGCCAGCAGTTCCTTAGCGGGAGTCGGGAGAGAGCAGTACTTC

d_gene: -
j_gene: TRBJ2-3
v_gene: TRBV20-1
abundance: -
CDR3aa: CSVPTPVTQYF
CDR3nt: TGCAGTGTCCCGACCCCTGTTACGCAGTATTTT

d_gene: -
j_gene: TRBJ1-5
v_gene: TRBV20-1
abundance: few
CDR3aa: CSARGTANQPQHF
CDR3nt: TGCAGTGCTAGAGGAACCGCGAATCAGCCCCAGCATTTT

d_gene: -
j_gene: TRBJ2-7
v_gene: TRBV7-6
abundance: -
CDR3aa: CASSPRLDSYEQYF
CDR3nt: TGTGCCAGCAGCCCCCGGTTGGACTCCTACGAGCAGTACTTC

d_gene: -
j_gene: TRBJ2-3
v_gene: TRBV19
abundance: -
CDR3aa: CASSIVAGRVTDTQYF
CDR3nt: TGTGCCAGTAGTATCGTCGCAGGGCGAGTCACAGATACGCAGTATTTT

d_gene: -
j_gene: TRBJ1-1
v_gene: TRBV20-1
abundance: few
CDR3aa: CSASEGNTEAFF
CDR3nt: TGCAGTGCTAGCGAAGGGAACACTGAAGCTTTCTTT

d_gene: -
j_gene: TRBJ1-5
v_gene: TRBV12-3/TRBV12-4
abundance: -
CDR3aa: CASNANLNQPQHF
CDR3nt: TGTGCCAGCAATGCGAATCTCAATCAGCCCCAGCATTTT

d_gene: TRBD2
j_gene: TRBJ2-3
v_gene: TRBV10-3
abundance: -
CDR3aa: CAISEEPQRDSTDTQYF
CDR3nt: TGTGCCATCAGTGAGGAGCCACAGCGGGACTCCACAGATACGCAGTATTTT

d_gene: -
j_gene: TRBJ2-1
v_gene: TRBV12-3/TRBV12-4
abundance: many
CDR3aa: CASSLLEPSYNEQFF
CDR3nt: TGTGCCAGCAGTTTACTAGAACCCTCCTACAATGAGCAGTTCTTC

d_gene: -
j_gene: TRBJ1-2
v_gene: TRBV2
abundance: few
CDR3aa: CASRGGGGGYTF
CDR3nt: TGTGCCAGCAGGGGTGGAGGGGGTGGCTACACCTTC

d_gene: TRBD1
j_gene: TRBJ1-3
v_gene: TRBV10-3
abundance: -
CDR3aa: CAISRDRARGNTIYF
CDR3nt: TGTGCCATCAGCCGCGACAGGGCGCGCGGAAACACCATATATTTT